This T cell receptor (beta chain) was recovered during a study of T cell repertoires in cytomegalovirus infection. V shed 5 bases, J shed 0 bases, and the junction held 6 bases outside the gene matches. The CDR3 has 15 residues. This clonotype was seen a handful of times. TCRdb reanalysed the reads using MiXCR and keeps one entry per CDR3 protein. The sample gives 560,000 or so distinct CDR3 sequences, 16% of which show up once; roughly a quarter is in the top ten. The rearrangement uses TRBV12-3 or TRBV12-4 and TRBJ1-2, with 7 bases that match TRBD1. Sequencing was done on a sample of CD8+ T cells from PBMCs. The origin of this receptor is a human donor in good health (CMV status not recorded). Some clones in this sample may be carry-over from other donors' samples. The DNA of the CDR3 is TGTGCCAGCAGTCTTCAGGGGGTGGCTAACTATGGCTACACCTTC. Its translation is CASSLQGVANYGYTF.